The 17 T cell receptor beta chains below were found in one sample sequenced in a study of T cell responses to AZD1222 COVID-19 vaccine. Data came from immunoSEQ multiplex PCR; TCRdb stores just in-frame clones and leaves some out. The table shows fewer than 150,000 clones, with 85% to 95% occurring only once. The starting material was peripheral blood, obtained 28 days after the second AZD1222 dose. Receptors originate from an adult who received the AZD1222 COVID-19 vaccine.

The chain links TRBV30 to TRBJ1-5; no firm D call. Germline V CDR1 and CDR2: GTSNPN, SVGIG (reference sequence). V lost 1 base and J 4 bases, leaving 8 bases between the germline ends. The CDR3 totals 13 residues. CDR3 bases: TGTGCCTGGAGTGGGGCTACAAATCAGCCCCAGCATTTT. This codes for CAWSGATNQPQHF.

This chain links TRBV3-1 (or the pseudogene TRBV3-2) with TRBJ1-6; D not certain. Deletions cut 3 bases from V and 5 bases from J, with 14 bases between. CDR3 length: 16 residues. From germline, CDR1 is LGHDT and CDR2 YNNKEL (reference sequence). The CDR3 spells CASSQRTLWDNSPLHF. The DNA of the CDR3 is TGTGCCAGCAGCCAGAGAACCCTTTGGGATAATTCACCCCTCCACTTT.

The rearrangement joins TRBV15 to TRBJ1-1; 11 bases are shared with TRBD1. The CDR3 covers 14 residues. CDR1 is LNHNV, CDR2 YYDKDF, per germline (reference sequence). The ends lost 7 bases at V and 5 bases at J; junction bases unmatched: 6. For the CDR3, the DNA is TGTGCCACCATCGGGACAGGGGGTGAGACTGAAGCTTTCTTT. Translating gives CATIGTGGETEAFF.

V usage is TRBV27 and J usage is TRBJ1-2, with D tentatively TRBD1 (6 bases). V dropped 6 bases and J dropped 3 bases, with 11 bases sitting between them. Germline CDR1 reads MNHEY; CDR2 reads SMNVEV (reference sequence). CDR3 length: 13 amino acids. CDR3 nucleotides: TGTGCCAGCAGCTTACAGGGTGACTATGGCTACACCTTC. It translates to CASSLQGDYGYTF.

The J gene is TRBJ1-2, the V gene TRBV4-3; D not certain. Between the trimmed V and J ends, which lost 1 base and 8 bases, there was a span of 17 bases. The CDR3 length is 15 residues. CDR1 and CDR2 (germline): LGHNA, YSLEER. This CDR3 reads CASSQVRRPLEGYTF. The CDR3 nucleotides are TGCGCCAGCAGCCAAGTGCGACGGCCACTTGAGGGCTACACCTTC.

The chain employs TRBV5-4 and TRBJ2-1; TRBD1 matches 7 bases. Trimming at V came to 3 bases and at J to 6 bases, leaving 12 bases not matched to a gene. Per the germline V gene, CDR1 is SGHNT and CDR2 is YYREEE (reference sequence). The CDR3 has 16 amino acids. The CDR3 DNA reads as TGTGCCAGCAGCTCCGCCCGGGACAGAGCCTCCAATGAGCAGTTCTTC. Translating it yields CASSSARDRASNEQFF.

This chain links TRBV6-5 with TRBJ2-1; TRBD2 agrees at 10 bases. Germline V lookup: CDR1 MNHEY, CDR2 SVGAGI. The CDR3 loop spans 13 amino acids. The trim removed 6 bases at V and 8 bases at J, leaving 4 bases unmatched. The CDR3 reads CASRTSGLDEQFF. In DNA, the CDR3 is TGTGCCAGCAGGACTAGCGGGCTGGATGAGCAGTTCTTC.

The rearrangement uses TRBV5-1 and TRBJ1-1; TRBD1 matches at 7 bases. The J segment lost 4 bases and the V segment lost 1 base, leaving 1 base of the junction unmatched. Germline lookup yields CDR1 SGHRS and CDR2 YFSETQ. CDR3 length: 13 amino acids. CDR3 DNA: TGCGCCAGCAGCTTGCAGGGGGGCACTGAAGCTTTCTTT. Its translation: CASSLQGGTEAFF.

The chain links TRBV6-1 to TRBJ1-2; D gene unclear. V was clipped by 2 bases and J by 8 bases, with 12 bases between them. This CDR3 spans 13 amino acids. Germline CDR1 reads MNHNS; CDR2 reads SASEGT. The CDR3 protein is CASSESSGYGYTF. In nucleotides, the CDR3 is TGTGCCAGCAGTGAATCCTCGGGGTACGGCTACACCTTC.

This clone appeared a single time. The genes are TRBV14 and TRBJ1-1; 9 bases are a match to TRBD1. CDR1 and CDR2 from the germline V gene are SGHDN and FVKESK. The CDR3 is 17 residues long. The junction had 12 bases not matched to a gene; V was cut back by 3 bases and J by 4 bases. The CDR3 nucleotides are TGTGCCAGCAGCCAGACAAGGGGACAGGGCTGGGGCACTGAAGCTTTCTTT. Its translation: CASSQTRGQGWGTEAFF.

This chain connects TRBV6-6 to TRBJ1-1; D ambiguous. The V gene's germline CDR1 is MNHNY and CDR2 SVGAGI (reference sequence). The CDR3 loop spans 12 amino acids. V shed 10 bases and J shed 3 bases, with 12 bases lying between them. CDR3 nucleotides: TGTGCCACCCGGACGGGTGACACTGAAGCTTTCTTT. Translated, it gives CATRTGDTEAFF.

The chain combines TRBV6-5 with TRBJ1-6; no clear D. Germline CDR1 and CDR2: MNHEY and SVGAGI. This CDR3 contains 14 residues. The V end lost 6 bases, the J end lost 10 bases, and 16 bases lay between the germline ends. CDR3 protein: CASSLPGSSSPLHF. The CDR3 DNA reads as TGTGCCAGCAGCTTACCAGGCTCTAGCTCACCCCTCCACTTT.

This clone appeared a single time. The genes are TRBV18 and TRBJ2-1; TRBD2 agrees at 8 bases. V shed 3 bases and J 15 bases; nucleotides not matched to a gene: 13. This CDR3 contains 14 residues. Germline CDR1 is KGHSH and CDR2 is LQKENI. The CDR3 sequence is CASSPLSGGPARFF. The CDR3 region has the DNA TGTGCCAGCTCACCTCTATCGGGGGGGCCAGCGCGGTTCTTC.

The rearrangement joins TRBV14 to TRBJ1-1; unclear D gene. Per the germline V gene, CDR1 is SGHDN and CDR2 is FVKESK. CDR3 length equals 15 residues. V was trimmed by 1 base and J by 2 bases, leaving 11 bases between them. CDR3 residues: CASSQGSKPNTEAFF. CDR3 nucleotide sequence: TGTGCCAGCAGCCAAGGTTCAAAGCCAAACACTGAAGCTTTCTTT.

This clone has only one observation. The rearrangement links TRBV6-5 to TRBJ1-1, with D perhaps TRBD1 (5 bases). CDR1 MNHEY and CDR2 SVGAGI come from the germline V gene. The CDR3 is 14 residues long. Trimming removed 2 bases from V and 5 bases from J, with 12 bases in between. CDR3 nucleotide sequence: TGTGCCAGCAGTTACAGGGGTTACACTACTGAAGCTTTCTTT. Translated, it gives CASSYRGYTTEAFF.

There are a few counts of this clone. The rearrangement joins TRBV5-1 to TRBJ1-2, with a tentative D call TRBD1 (6 bases). CDR3 length: 14 amino acids. CDR1 is SGHRS and CDR2 is YFSETQ in the germline V gene. V gave up 4 bases and J gave up 3 bases, with 13 bases separating them. CDR3 sequence: CASSTEGDYYGYTF. The CDR3 bases are TGCGCCAGCAGCACCGAGGGGGATTACTATGGCTACACCTTC.

DNA for the CDR3: TGCGCCAGCAGCTTACAAAGGCCCGGGGAGCTGTTTTTT. This translates into CASSLQRPGELFF. This chain joins TRBV5-1 and TRBJ2-2; D is unresolved. Germline CDR1 is SGHRS and CDR2 is YFSETQ. V lost 2 bases to trimming and J lost 6 bases, with 8 bases between them. The CDR3 runs to 13 residues.